These 16 T cell receptor beta chains were sequenced from one sample in a study of blood T cell repertoires in COVID-19. Profiling relied on immunoSEQ multiplex PCR, and the TCRdb table lists in-frame clones only, not all of them. The profile shows approximately 130,000 clones, just over 75% of them singletons. Sequenced: peripheral blood. Receptor source: a human donor in a cohort sampled during active COVID-19.

This clone was found once. This chain connects TRBV19 to TRBJ1-6, with D perhaps TRBD1 (5 bases). CDR1 and CDR2 (germline): LNHDA, SQIVND (reference sequence). V was trimmed by 1 base and J by 9 bases, leaving 10 bases between them. The CDR3 length is 14 residues. CDR3 sequence reads: CASSIAPGVSPLHF. In nucleotides, the CDR3 is TGTGCCAGTAGTATAGCCCCGGGGGTTTCACCCCTCCACTTT.

V and J are TRBV2 and TRBJ2-4; 9 nucleotides agree with TRBD2. Per germline, CDR1 SNHLY and CDR2 FYNNEI. The CDR3 consists of 14 residues. Unmatched junction bases numbered 6, after V lost 7 bases and J lost 5 bases. CDR3 nucleotides: TGTGCCAGCACCAAGCGGGGGGCCCAAAACATTCAGTACTTC. Encoded protein: CASTKRGAQNIQYF.

This clone occurred many times. The chain combines TRBV30 with TRBJ1-3, with D tentatively TRBD1 (5 bases). Trimming left V 4 bases short and J 2 bases short, with 6 bases between. CDR1 GTSNPN and CDR2 SVGIG come from the germline V gene (reference sequence). CDR3 length: 12 residues. In nucleotides, the CDR3 is TGTGCCTGGAAGGGGACTGGAAACACCATATATTTT. Translation: CAWKGTGNTIYF.

The chain has TRBV6-1 and TRBJ1-1; tentative D call: TRBD1 (6 bases). This CDR3 region has 17 residues. Trimming took 2 bases from V and 6 from J, leaving 22 bases between them. The germline CDR1 and CDR2 sequences are MNHNS and SASEGT. The chain's CDR3 is CASSEPPSGAQGSEAFF. The DNA of the CDR3 is TGTGCCAGCAGTGAACCTCCCTCAGGGGCGCAGGGTTCTGAAGCTTTCTTT.

This chain connects TRBV15 to TRBJ2-3; no reliable D call. V dropped 1 base and J dropped 2 bases, with 10 bases sitting between them. Germline assignment: CDR1 LNHNV and CDR2 YYDKDF (reference sequence). The CDR3 is made up of 15 amino acids. The CDR3, as DNA: TGTGCCACCAGCAGAGTCTTACTCCTCACAGATACGCAGTATTTT. This sequence encodes CATSRVLLLTDTQYF.

This chain uses TRBV27 with TRBJ2-7, with 9 nucleotides matching TRBD1. The V gene end was trimmed by 3 bases and the J gene end by 3 bases; junction bases not matched to a gene: 6. Germline assignment: CDR1 MNHEY and CDR2 SMNVEV (reference sequence). This CDR3 has 15 amino acids. The CDR3 reads CASSLTGQGHYEQYF. The CDR3 region has the DNA TGTGCCAGCAGTTTGACGGGACAGGGCCACTACGAGCAGTACTTC.

This clone was counted many times. The chain is built from TRBV27 and TRBJ2-7; the match to TRBD1 covers 9 bases. V lost 4 bases and J lost 3; bases outside the gene matches: 7. This CDR3 is 15 amino acids long. Per the germline V gene, CDR1 is MNHEY and CDR2 is SMNVEV (reference sequence). CDR3 sequence (DNA): TGTGCCAGCAGTTCCCCGCGGGGACAGGGCTACGAGCAGTACTTC. Translation gives CASSSPRGQGYEQYF.

This clone was seen once. The rearrangement uses TRBV5-1 and TRBJ1-1; no definite D call. Trimming removed 0 bases from V and 11 bases from J, with 17 bases in between. The CDR3 covers 14 residues. Germline V lookup: CDR1 SGHRS, CDR2 YFSETQ. The CDR3 reads CASSLERPIGGAFF. The CDR3 DNA reads TGCGCCAGCAGCTTGGAAAGACCCATTGGCGGGGCTTTCTTT.

In this sample, this clone turned up once. The genes are TRBV18 and TRBJ2-3, with 7 bases matching TRBD1. In germline, CDR1 is KGHSH, CDR2 LQKENI. The CDR3 loop spans 17 amino acids. V was pared by 0 bases and J by 0 bases, with 6 bases of the junction left unmatched. CDR3 nucleotide sequence: TGTGCCAGCTCACCACCCTCGGGACAGAGTAGCACAGATACGCAGTATTTT. Its protein product is CASSPPSGQSSTDTQYF. Full variable domain (outside the CDR3, taken from reference TRBV18 and TRBJ2-3): NAGVMQNPRHLVRRRGQEARLRCSPMKGHSHVYWYRQLPEEGLKFMVYLQKENIIDESGMPKERFSAEFPKEGPSILRIQQVVRGDSAAYFCASSPPSGQSSTDTQYFGPGTRLTVL.

CDR3 in amino acids: CASSLARYITGQTYEQYF. The DNA for the CDR3 is TGTGCCAGCAGCTTAGCGCGGTATATTACGGGACAGACCTACGAGCAGTACTTC. V is TRBV7-8 and J is TRBJ2-7, with 7 bases that match TRBD1. This CDR3 has 18 residues. Germline trimming cut 0 bases from V and 2 bases from J; bases unmatched to any gene: 13. Germline V gene lookup returns CDR1 SGHVS and CDR2 FQNEAQ.

The genes are TRBV28 and TRBJ1-2, with TRBD1 matching over 10 bases. This CDR3 spans 16 amino acids. The germline CDR1 and CDR2 sequences are MDHEN and SYDVKM. V was pared by 7 bases and J by 3 bases, with 11 bases of the junction left unmatched. The CDR3 reads CASTFPPGQGDYGYTF. In DNA form, the CDR3 reads TGTGCCAGCACCTTCCCCCCCGGACAGGGGGACTATGGCTACACCTTC.

This clone came up a few times. The V gene is TRBV7-9, the J gene TRBJ1-1, with 8 bases lining up with TRBD1. Germline trimming cut 3 bases from V and 5 bases from J; bases unmatched to any gene: 2. The germline V gene has CDR1 SEHNR and CDR2 FQNEAQ (reference sequence). The CDR3 has 13 residues. The CDR3 DNA is TGTGCCAGCAGCTTCGACAGGGGAACTGAAGCTTTCTTT. Its protein is CASSFDRGTEAFF. The full variable domain, completed using reference TRBV7-9 and TRBJ1-1, is DTGVSQNPRHKITKRGQNVTFRCDPISEHNRLYWYRQTLGQGPEFLTYFQNEAQLEKSRLLSDRFSAERPKGSFSTLEIQRTEQGDSAMYLCASSFDRGTEAFFGQGTRLTVV.

This clone was seen more than once but under ten times. This chain connects TRBV19 to TRBJ1-5, with TRBD1 matching over 9 bases. CDR3 length equals 17 residues. Per the germline V gene, CDR1 is LNHDA and CDR2 is SQIVND (reference sequence). After removal of 5 bases from V and 0 bases from J, the junction contained 8 bases not matched to a gene. The DNA for the CDR3 is TGTGCCAGTAGTGCCCCGGACAGGGGCGCTAGCAATCAGCCCCAGCATTTT. Protein product: CASSAPDRGASNQPQHF.

This chain joins TRBV30 and TRBJ2-7; possible D gene TRBD1, 5 bases. Germline-derived CDR1 and CDR2 are GTSNPN and SVGIG (reference sequence). The CDR3 length is 11 residues. Trimming stripped 2 bases from V and 5 bases from J, with 7 bases between. The CDR3 nucleotides are TGTGCCTGGAGTCGCAGGGACGAGCAGTACTTC. The encoded protein is CAWSRRDEQYF.

The chain is built from TRBV9 and TRBJ2-7, with D maybe TRBD2 (6 bases). CDR1 is SGDLS, CDR2 YYNGEE, per germline. The CDR3 is 14 amino acids. V was cut by 4 bases and J by 2 bases, with 13 bases left in between. CDR3 coding DNA: TGTGCCAGCAGCCCCCGGGACTTCACCTACGAGCAGTACTTC. This encodes CASSPRDFTYEQYF.

This clone was detected only a few times. The rearrangement links TRBV11-2 to TRBJ1-1; a weak D match, TRBD1 (6 bases). Looked up from germline, CDR1 is SGHAT and CDR2 is FQNNGV. Trimming pared 5 bases from V and 10 bases from J, leaving 11 bases between. There are 11 residues in the CDR3. The CDR3 protein is CASSTGGLAFF. CDR3 coding DNA: TGTGCCAGCAGCACCGGGGGGCTAGCTTTCTTT. The full variable domain, completed using reference TRBV11-2 and TRBJ1-1, is EAGVAQSPRYKIIEKRQSVAFWCNPISGHATLYWYQQILGQGPKLLIQFQNNGVVDDSQLPKDRFSAERLKGVDSTLKIQPAKLEDSAVYLCASSTGGLAFFGQGTRLTVV.